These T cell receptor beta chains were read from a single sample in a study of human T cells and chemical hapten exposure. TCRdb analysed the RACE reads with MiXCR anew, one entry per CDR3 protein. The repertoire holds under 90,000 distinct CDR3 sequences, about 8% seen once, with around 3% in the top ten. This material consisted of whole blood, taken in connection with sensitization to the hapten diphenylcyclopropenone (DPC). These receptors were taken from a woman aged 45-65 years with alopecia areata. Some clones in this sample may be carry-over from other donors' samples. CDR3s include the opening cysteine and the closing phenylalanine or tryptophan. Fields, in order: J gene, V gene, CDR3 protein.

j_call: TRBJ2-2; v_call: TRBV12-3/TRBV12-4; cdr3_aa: CASSPRGNTGELFF
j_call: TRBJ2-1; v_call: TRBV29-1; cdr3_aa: CSADPYSSLGGNEQFF
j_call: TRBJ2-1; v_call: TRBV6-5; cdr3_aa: CASSSRAGEQFF
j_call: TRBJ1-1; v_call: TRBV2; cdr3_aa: CASAGTAKTEAFF
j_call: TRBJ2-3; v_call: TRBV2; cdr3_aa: CASSEGLGGDTQYF
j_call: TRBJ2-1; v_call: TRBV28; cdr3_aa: CASSFVTSSNEQFF
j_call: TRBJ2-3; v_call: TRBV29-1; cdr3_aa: CSVMGDTQYF
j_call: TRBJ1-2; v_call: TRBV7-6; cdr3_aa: CASSLGAGGRDYGYTF
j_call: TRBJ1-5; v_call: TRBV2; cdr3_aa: CASSRQGRGGNQPQHF
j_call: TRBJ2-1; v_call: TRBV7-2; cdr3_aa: CASSPGTSGIFNEQFF
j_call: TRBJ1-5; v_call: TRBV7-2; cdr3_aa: CASSPDRETQPQHF
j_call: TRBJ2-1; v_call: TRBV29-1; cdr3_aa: CSVVGTGGRNEQFF
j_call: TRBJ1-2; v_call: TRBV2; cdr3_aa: CVGRAANYGYTF
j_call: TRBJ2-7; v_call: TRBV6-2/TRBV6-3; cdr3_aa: CASTHRVFHEQYF
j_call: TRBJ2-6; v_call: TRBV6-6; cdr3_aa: CASSQEGNSGANILTF
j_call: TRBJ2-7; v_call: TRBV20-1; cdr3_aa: CSASRTSGSYEQYF
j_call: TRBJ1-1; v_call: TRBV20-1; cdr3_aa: CSAPPFGTEAFF
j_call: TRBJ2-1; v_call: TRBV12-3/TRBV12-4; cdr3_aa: CASSPTGYNEQFF
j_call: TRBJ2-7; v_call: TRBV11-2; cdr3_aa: CASRTGLGGEQYF
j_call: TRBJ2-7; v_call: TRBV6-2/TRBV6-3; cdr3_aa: CASSSPGTAGHEQYF
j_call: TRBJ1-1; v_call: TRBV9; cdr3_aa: CASSVGVGWGTEAFF
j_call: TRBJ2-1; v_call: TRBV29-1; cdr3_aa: CSVDIAGLYNEQFF
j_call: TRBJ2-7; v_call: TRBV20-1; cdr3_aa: CSARRDRASEQYF
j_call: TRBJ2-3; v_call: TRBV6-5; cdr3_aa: CASTPGEGQTDTQYF
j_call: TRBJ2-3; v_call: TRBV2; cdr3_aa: CAIAGESTDTQYF
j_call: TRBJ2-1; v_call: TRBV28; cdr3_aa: CASSVSSTGSSYNEQFF
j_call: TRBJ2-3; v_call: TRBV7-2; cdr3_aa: CASSLRTSDADTQYF
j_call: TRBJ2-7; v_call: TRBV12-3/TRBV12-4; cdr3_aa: CASSTGPREQYF
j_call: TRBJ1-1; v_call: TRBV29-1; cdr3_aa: CSVESQNTEAFF
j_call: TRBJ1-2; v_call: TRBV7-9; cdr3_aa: CASGPIGTDGYTF
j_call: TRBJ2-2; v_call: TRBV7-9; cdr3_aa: CASSPVNTGELFF
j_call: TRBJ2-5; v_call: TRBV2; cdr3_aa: CASSGISIQTQYF
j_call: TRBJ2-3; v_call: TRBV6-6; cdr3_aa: CASSYGRVTDTQYF
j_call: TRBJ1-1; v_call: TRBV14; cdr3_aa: CASSQQGVTEAFF
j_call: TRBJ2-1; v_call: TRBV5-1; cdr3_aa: CASSSIKSPWSEEQFF
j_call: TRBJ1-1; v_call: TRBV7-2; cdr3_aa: CASSLVGLHTEAFF
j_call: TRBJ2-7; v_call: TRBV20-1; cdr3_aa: CSAREDYEQYF
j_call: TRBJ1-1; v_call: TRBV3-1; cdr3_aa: CASSPTGRVMNTEAFF
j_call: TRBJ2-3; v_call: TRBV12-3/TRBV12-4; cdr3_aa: CASSFSGGADTQYF
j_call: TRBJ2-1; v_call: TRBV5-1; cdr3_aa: CASSPGTIHNEQFF
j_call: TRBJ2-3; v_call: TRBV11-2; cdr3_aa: CASSLPDHAQYF